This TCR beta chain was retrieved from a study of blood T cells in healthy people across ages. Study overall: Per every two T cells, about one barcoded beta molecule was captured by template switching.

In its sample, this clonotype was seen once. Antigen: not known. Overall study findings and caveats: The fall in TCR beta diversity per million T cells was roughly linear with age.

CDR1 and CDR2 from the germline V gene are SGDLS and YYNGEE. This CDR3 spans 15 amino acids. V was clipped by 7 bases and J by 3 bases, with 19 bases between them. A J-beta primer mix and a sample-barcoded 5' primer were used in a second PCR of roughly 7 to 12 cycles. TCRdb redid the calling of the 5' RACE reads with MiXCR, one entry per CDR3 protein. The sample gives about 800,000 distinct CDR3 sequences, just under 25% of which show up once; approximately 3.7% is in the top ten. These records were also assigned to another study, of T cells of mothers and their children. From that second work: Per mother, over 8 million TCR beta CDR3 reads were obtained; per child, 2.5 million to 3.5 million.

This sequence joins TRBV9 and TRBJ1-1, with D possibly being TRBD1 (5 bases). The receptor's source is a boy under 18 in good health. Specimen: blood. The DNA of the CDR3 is TGTGCCAGCCGACTCTTGGGGCAGGGTGACACTGAAGCTTTCTTT. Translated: CASRLLGQGDTEAFF.